Listed below are T cell receptor beta chains from one sample, sequenced in a study of T cell responses to AZD1222 COVID-19 vaccine. The repertoire was sequenced with immunoSEQ multiplex PCR; TCRdb's copy has only in-frame clones and lacks some. The sample holds about 140,000 clones, roughly nine tenths seen once. Sequenced here: peripheral blood, sampled on day 0 of AZD1222 vaccination. Source of these receptors: an adult in good health. The CDR3 runs from the conserved cysteine through the conserved F or W. D genes are given only for firm matches. Clone size is stated in some rows and not others, as once, few, many or a class when expanded.

>.|TRBV7-2|TRBJ1-3|.
TGTGCCAGCAGCTTAGCTTTTGCAAACTCTGGAAACACCATATATTTT
CASSLAFANSGNTIYF
>.|TRBV11-2|TRBJ1-5|.
TGTGCCAGCAGCTTAGGAGTAGGGCAGGGTCATCAGCCCCAGCATTTT
CASSLGVGQGHQPQHF
>TRBD2|TRBV9|TRBJ2-5|few
TGTGCCAGCAGCGTAGAATTAGGCCAGCGGGATCTAAGAGAGACCCAGTACTTC
CASSVELGQRDLRETQYF
>.|TRBV7-8|TRBJ1-5|.
TGTGCCAGCAGCTTAGGTGGGGGGTTTGGCAATCAGCCCCAGCATTTT
CASSLGGGFGNQPQHF
>.|TRBV6-5|TRBJ2-1|.
TGTGCCAGCAGTCCCGGCGGCTTCGATGAGCAGTTCTTC
CASSPGGFDEQFF
>.|TRBV4-2|TRBJ1-3|once
TGTGCCAGCAGCCAAGAGCTGGCCAGGAGGGGAAACACCATATATTTT
CASSQELARRGNTIYF
>.|TRBV3-1/TRBV3-2|TRBJ2-1|.
TGTGCCAGCAGCCAAGATCGGAACAGGGTAAATGAGCAGTTCTTC
CASSQDRNRVNEQFF
>.|TRBV9|TRBJ2-3|.
TGTGCCAGCAGCGTAGTAGGAGAAGATACGCAGTATTTT
CASSVVGEDTQYF
>.|TRBV19|TRBJ2-1|.
TGTGCCAGTAGTACCTTGGGGGTCGGGACCGGTCCGTACAATGAGCAGTTCTTC
CASSTLGVGTGPYNEQFF
>.|TRBV29-1|TRBJ1-2|.
TGCAGCGTTGAAGGCTCAGGTCTTGGAGGGGGCTACACCTTC
CSVEGSGLGGGYTF
>.|TRBV4-2|TRBJ1-2|many
TGTGCCAGCAGCCAAGCAGGCAGCGCCTCCGATGGCTACACCTTC
CASSQAGSASDGYTF
>TRBD2|TRBV5-1|TRBJ2-5|.
TGCGCCAGCAGCCGTGTAGCGGGAGGAGAGACCCAGTACTTC
CASSRVAGGETQYF
>TRBD1|TRBV29-1|TRBJ2-7|.
TGCAGCGGGAGACAGGGGTTCGAGCAGTACTTC
CSGRQGFEQYF
>.|TRBV6-2/TRBV6-3|TRBJ1-1|once
TGTGCCAGCAGTTACTACCGGGCCCCTTCCGAAGCTTTCTTT
CASSYYRAPSEAFF
>.|TRBV9|TRBJ2-7|.
TGTGCCAGCAGCGTAGGGAGCAGGGACGGCGAGCAGTACTTC
CASSVGSRDGEQYF
>.|TRBV6-1|TRBJ1-1|.
TGTGCCAGCAGTGCCGGAGACCTCGCTCCGAACACTGAAGCTTTCTTT
CASSAGDLAPNTEAFF
>TRBD2|TRBV24-1|TRBJ2-5|.
TGTGCCACCAGTGTCACCGGGGGGGAGACCCAGTACTTC
CATSVTGGETQYF
>.|TRBV6-1|TRBJ1-5|.
TGTGCCAGCAGTGAAGGAGCTTATAGCAATCAGCCCCAGCATTTT
CASSEGAYSNQPQHF
>.|TRBV19|TRBJ1-4|few
TGTGCCAGTAGTCTGACAGGAGCTAATGAAAAACTGTTTTTT
CASSLTGANEKLFF
>TRBD1|TRBV2|TRBJ2-7|.
TGTGCCAGCAGGCCGGGACAGGGAAGGGACTACGAGCAGTACTTC
CASRPGQGRDYEQYF
>.|TRBV23-1|TRBJ1-1|.
TGCGCCAGCAGTCAATCGCGGCCAGAAAACACTGAAGCTTTCTTT
CASSQSRPENTEAFF
>.|TRBV19|TRBJ1-3|.
TGTGCCAGTAGTACCCGGACAACTGGAAACACCATATATTTT
CASSTRTTGNTIYF
>.|TRBV7-2|TRBJ1-2|once
TGTGCCAGCAGCACAAACCCGGGACGTGGCTATGGCTACACCTTC
CASSTNPGRGYGYTF
>.|TRBV18|TRBJ1-1|.
TGTGCCAGCTCACCACGGAATGATGCAGGCTTGAACACTGAAGCTTTCTTT
CASSPRNDAGLNTEAFF
>.|TRBV5-1|TRBJ1-3|.
TGCGCCAGCAGCCAGGATGGAGGTGGTGGAAACACCATATATTTT
CASSQDGGGGNTIYF
>TRBD2|TRBV19|TRBJ2-7|.
TGTGCCAGTAGTATCCCTAGCGGGGGAACCTACGAGCAGTACTTC
CASSIPSGGTYEQYF
>.|TRBV9|TRBJ2-5|.
TGTGCCAGCAGCGCCAGCCAGGGGGGTATTGGGGAGACCCAGTACTTC
CASSASQGGIGETQYF
>.|TRBV5-6|TRBJ2-3|.
TGTGCCAGCAGCTTGGGGTCCGAGGCACAAGCGCAGTATTTT
CASSLGSEAQAQYF
>TRBD1|TRBV11-2|TRBJ1-5|.
TGTGCCAGCAGCTTATACGCGGACAGGGTCAATCAGCCCCAGCATTTT
CASSLYADRVNQPQHF
>.|TRBV6-5|TRBJ1-1|.
TGTGCCAGCAGTTACGGGGGAGAAACTGAAGCTTTCTTT
CASSYGGETEAFF
>.|TRBV2|TRBJ1-2|.
TGTGCCAGTAAACAGGGAGAAGGTGGCTACACCTTC
CASKQGEGGYTF
>.|TRBV28|TRBJ1-2|few
TGTGCCAGCAGCAAATCTTATGGCTACACCTTC
CASSKSYGYTF
>.|TRBV2|TRBJ2-7|.
TGTGCCAGCAGTGTCTACGAGCAGTACTTC
CASSVYEQYF
>TRBD2|TRBV5-6|TRBJ2-3|.
TGTGCCAGCAGCTTGGCACTAGCGGGAGCAGTAGATACGCAGTATTTT
CASSLALAGAVDTQYF
>.|TRBV6-5|TRBJ1-1|once
TGTGCCAGCAGAGGGGACCGGTGGAAAGCTTTCTTT
CASRGDRWKAFF
>TRBD2|TRBV4-1|TRBJ2-5|few
TGCGCCAGCAGCCAAGCGAGCGGGAGGGTCCAAGAGACCCAGTACTTC
CASSQASGRVQETQYF
>.|TRBV7-9|TRBJ1-1|.
TGTGCCAGCAGCGTCACCGAGGGCAGGATGAACACTGAAGCTTTCTTT
CASSVTEGRMNTEAFF
>TRBD1|TRBV7-7|TRBJ2-3|.
TGTGCCAGCAGCCTCATGGGGACAGCAGATACGCAGTATTTT
CASSLMGTADTQYF
>.|TRBV20-1|TRBJ2-7|few
TGCAGTGCTAGTGAGGGTTCCTACGAGCAGTACTTC
CSASEGSYEQYF
>.|TRBV6-6|TRBJ1-6|.
TGTGCCAGCAGTTACTCCAGTGATAATTCACCCCTCCACTTT
CASSYSSDNSPLHF
>.|TRBV6-5|TRBJ2-2|.
TGTGCCAGCAGTTACTGGGAAGAGAACACCGGGGAGCTGTTTTTT
CASSYWEENTGELFF
>.|TRBV27|TRBJ1-5|.
TGTGCCAGCAGGCCAATGACAGGAGCCTCCAATCAGCCCCAGCATTTT
CASRPMTGASNQPQHF
>.|TRBV30|TRBJ1-4|once
TGTGCCTGGAGTGCCCGGGAGGGGGTATATGAAAAACTGTTTTTT
CAWSAREGVYEKLFF
>.|TRBV3-1/TRBV3-2|TRBJ2-5|.
TGTGCCAGCAGCCAAGATCCACCCAGCCAAGAGACCCAGTACTTC
CASSQDPPSQETQYF
>.|TRBV11-2|TRBJ2-7|.
TGTGCCAGCAGCTTAGTGGTTTCCTACGAGCAGTACTTC
CASSLVVSYEQYF
>TRBD1|TRBV4-1|TRBJ1-6|.
TGCGCCAGCAGCCTTTCGGGACAGCCAAATTCACCCCTCCACTTT
CASSLSGQPNSPLHF
>.|TRBV9|TRBJ2-1|.
TGTGCCAGCAGCGCCGAGGGGGGGGCCTACAATGAGCAGTTCTTC
CASSAEGGAYNEQFF
>TRBD1|TRBV10-3|TRBJ1-2|.
TGTGCCATCAGTCAAGGGGACAGCGTCGCACGGCCCTATGGCTACACCTTC
CAISQGDSVARPYGYTF
>.|TRBV6-5|TRBJ1-4|.
TGTGCCAGCCTTCCTAACAGCGGACTTCATGAAAAACTGTTTTTT
CASLPNSGLHEKLFF
>.|TRBV19|TRBJ1-2|.
TGTGCCAGTAGCATCAGGGAGATAATCAAAGGCTACACCTTC
CASSIREIIKGYTF
>.|TRBV3-1/TRBV3-2|TRBJ1-2|.
TGTGCCAGCAGCCAAGTATCAACGGCTCCCAAGGATGGCTACACCTTC
CASSQVSTAPKDGYTF
>TRBD1|TRBV30|TRBJ1-3|.
TGTGCCTGGAGCCGAAAGAGGGGGCTTGGAAACACCATATATTTT
CAWSRKRGLGNTIYF
>.|TRBV28|TRBJ2-3|.
TGTGCCAGCAGTCAATCCGGAGGCACAGATACGCAGTATTTT
CASSQSGGTDTQYF
>.|TRBV6-5|TRBJ1-6|.
TGTGCCAGCAGCCAGGGCCCTCGGTCTTCACCCCTCCACTTT
CASSQGPRSSPLHF
>.|TRBV11-2|TRBJ1-1|.
TGTGCCAGCAGCCTAGGTCAGGGACCGAACACTGAAGCTTTCTTT
CASSLGQGPNTEAFF
>.|TRBV6-4|TRBJ2-2|.
TGTGCCAGCAGTGACTATCCAGGGGCGAACACCGGGGAGCTGTTTTTT
CASSDYPGANTGELFF
>.|TRBV6-5|TRBJ1-2|.
TGTGCCAGCAGTTACGCTGGCAGAGGGCCCTATGGCTACACCTTC
CASSYAGRGPYGYTF
>.|TRBV5-5|TRBJ2-7|.
TGTGCCAGCAGCATGACAGGCACGAACTCCTACGAGCAGTACTTC
CASSMTGTNSYEQYF
>.|TRBV3-1/TRBV3-2|TRBJ1-2|.
TGTGCCAGCAGCCAAGTTCCGGGCGGCGGCTACACCTTC
CASSQVPGGGYTF
>.|TRBV5-8|TRBJ2-1|.
TGTGCCAGCAGCTCAAAGGGAACCTACAATGAGCAGTTCTTC
CASSSKGTYNEQFF